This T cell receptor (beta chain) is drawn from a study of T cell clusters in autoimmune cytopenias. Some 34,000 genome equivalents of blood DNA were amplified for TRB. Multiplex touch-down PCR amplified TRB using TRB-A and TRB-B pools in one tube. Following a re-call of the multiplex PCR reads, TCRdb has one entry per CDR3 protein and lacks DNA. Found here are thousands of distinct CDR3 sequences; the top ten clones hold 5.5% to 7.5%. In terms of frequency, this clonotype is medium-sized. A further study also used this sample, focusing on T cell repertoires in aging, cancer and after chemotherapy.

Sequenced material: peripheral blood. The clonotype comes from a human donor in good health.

The CDR3 protein is CASSPKEDYSYNEQFF. The chain combines TRBV18 with TRBJ2-1; TCRdb calls TRBD2, which cannot be checked without DNA. The CDR3 is 16 amino acids. Germline V lookup: CDR1 KGHSH, CDR2 LQKENI.